What follows describes a single TCR beta chain. Its antigen remains unknown. It was by quantitative 5'-RACE with molecular barcodes that TCR beta libraries were made. A single record per CDR3 protein comes from TCRdb applying MiXCR to the 5' RACE reads. This sample has some 840,000 distinct CDR3 sequences; about an eighth occur once, and the top ten carry approximately 0.51%. Per germline, CDR1 SGHVS and CDR2 FNYEAQ. V lost 1 base to trimming and J lost 0 bases, with 10 bases between them. CDR3 length equals 16 residues. These data are taken from a study of CD8 T cells in ankylosing spondylitis. Study findings and constraints: Clones linked to the disease showed a CD8+ phenotype. They occurred at relatively low frequencies in peripheral blood. For ankylosing spondylitis blood, a TCR beta motif of several highly homologous variants appeared characteristic. Matched synovial fluid from ankylosing spondylitis patients was reported to be enriched for disease-linked clones.

The sample consisted of blood, either unsorted or a sorted T cell fraction (not recorded which). The chain joins TRBV7-6 to TRBJ1-3; D call uncertain. The source is a male donor with ankylosing spondylitis. The chain's CDR3 is CASSLEVASSGNTIYF. CDR3 sequence (DNA): TGTGCCAGCAGCTTAGAGGTGGCGAGCTCTGGAAACACCATATATTTT.